What follows is one T cell receptor beta chain and its context. There is no known antigen for this receptor. Within one base of it there is no much larger clone, and no base qualities were kept. This entry belongs to a study of blood T cells in healthy people across ages (dated by TCRdb to between 2015 and 2017). At the level of the whole study: Template switching captured roughly one uniquely barcoded TCR beta cDNA molecule per two T cells in model experiments. Two additional independent replicas of 1 million unique cDNA reads from the same blood draw were analyzed for two donors (one aged 18 to 29 and one aged 80 or older). Four age groups were formed from the donors: young (average around 15 years), middle-aged (approximately 42), aged (about 62) and long-lived (about 75). Donors of different ages were randomly distributed across sequencing lanes to avoid experimental bias. The study measured age-related changes in TCR beta repertoire diversity using deep sequencing normalized with unique cDNA molecular identifiers.

Beyond this particular receptor, the publication reports: There was a strong correlation between observed TCR beta diversity and the percentage of naive T cells measured by flow cytometry. Because donor CMV infection status was unknown, age-related changes in expanded clonotypes were potentially confounded. Total diversity estimates from one million sequenced T cells were considered lower bounds and underestimates. Conclusive comparison of naive and antigen-experienced compartments was prevented by the profiling of bulk unsorted PBMCs. As age increased, observed TCR beta diversity per million T cells dropped in a roughly linear way, and a significant reduction was already evident by age 40. Compared with the aged group, the long-lived group had more naive CD4+ T cells, fewer expanded clones and increased TCR diversity, a pattern suggesting age selection.

The library was produced with 5' RACE. Sequencing used an Illumina HiSeq 2500. A second PCR of 7 to 11 cycles was performed with a sample-barcoded 5' primer and a J-beta primer mix. A unique molecular identifier was introduced onto each TCR beta cDNA molecule by a template-switch 5' adaptor carrying 12 random nucleotides. Each sample yielded at least 2.5 million CDR3-containing paired-end reads. First-strand cDNA synthesis was performed from all RNA using the Mint cDNA synthesis kit, with priming by a TRBC-specific oligonucleotide. After uracil-DNA glycosylase treatment, a first 18-cycle PCR used universal primers M1SS and BC2_uni_R on all cDNA. As for how the authors treated the data: Normalization of each sample was performed by random selection of 1 million high-quality reads, each carrying a distinct molecular identifier. Reads sharing molecular identifiers were discarded rather than binned into consensus sequences. MiTCR, with a Q25 quality threshold and the strictest error-elimination algorithm, was used for CDR3 identification, clonotype clustering and error correction. Lower-bound total TCR beta diversity was estimated with a nonparametric unseen species model using Euler transformation. TCRdb redid the processing of the public reads, applying fastp at Q25 and MiXCR, and retained in-frame beta chains. CDR3 protein duplicates are merged, each entry listing the most common genes and DNA. The authors' filters were not applied to this entry. This sample lists roughly 800,000 distinct CDR3 sequences; over 45% were detected once. The ten most abundant clones make up roughly 22% of the sample.

Systemically healthy Caucasian individuals from Russia, around 38 in total and aged about 6 to 95 years, were included as donors. Around 10 milliliters of peripheral blood were collected from each donor into EDTA-treated Vacutainer tubes. Ficoll-Paque density-gradient centrifugation was used to isolate PBMCs, with at least 6 million per sample. Total RNA was extracted from PBMCs with Trizol reagent, with at least 6 micrograms obtained per sample. The percentages of naive CD45RAhigh/CD27high T cells were determined by flow cytometry on a PBMC aliquot from every donor. The clonotype originates from a young man in good health. Sequences were obtained from blood.

CDR3 sequence: CASSEGQAISYEQYF. In nucleotides, the sequence is TGCGCCAGCAGCGAAGGACAGGCAATCTCCTACGAGCAGTACTTC. Here the chain combines TRBV4-3 and TRBJ2-7; TRBD1 agrees with 7 junctional bases. Compared with germline, V lacks 5 bases and J lacks 0 bases; bases without a gene match: 7. Taken from the germline V gene, the CDR1 and CDR2 loops are LGHNA and YSLEER. Reading from cysteine to phenylalanine, the CDR3 counts 15 amino acids. The read is trimmed to its CDR3 DNA, 45 bases read in frame from base 1.